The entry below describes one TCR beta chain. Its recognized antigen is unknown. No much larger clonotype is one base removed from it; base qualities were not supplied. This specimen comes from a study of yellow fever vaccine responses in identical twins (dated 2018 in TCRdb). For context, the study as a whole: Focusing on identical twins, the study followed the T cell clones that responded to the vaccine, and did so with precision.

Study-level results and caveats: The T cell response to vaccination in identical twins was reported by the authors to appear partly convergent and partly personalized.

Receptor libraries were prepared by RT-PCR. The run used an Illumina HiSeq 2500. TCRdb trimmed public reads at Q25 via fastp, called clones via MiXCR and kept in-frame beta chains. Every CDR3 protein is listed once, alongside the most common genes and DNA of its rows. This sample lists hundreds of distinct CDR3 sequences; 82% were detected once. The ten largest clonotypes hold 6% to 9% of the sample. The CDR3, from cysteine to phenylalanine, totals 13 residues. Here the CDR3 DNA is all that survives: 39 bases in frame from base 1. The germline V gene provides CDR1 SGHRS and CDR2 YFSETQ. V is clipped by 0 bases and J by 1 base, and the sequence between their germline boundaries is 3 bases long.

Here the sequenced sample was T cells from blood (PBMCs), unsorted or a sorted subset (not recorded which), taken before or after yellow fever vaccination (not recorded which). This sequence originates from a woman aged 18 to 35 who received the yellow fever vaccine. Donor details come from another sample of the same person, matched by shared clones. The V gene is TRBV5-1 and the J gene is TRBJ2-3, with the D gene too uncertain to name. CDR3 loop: CASSLGGTDTQYF. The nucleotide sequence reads TGCGCCAGCAGCTTGGGGGGCACAGATACGCAGTATTTT.